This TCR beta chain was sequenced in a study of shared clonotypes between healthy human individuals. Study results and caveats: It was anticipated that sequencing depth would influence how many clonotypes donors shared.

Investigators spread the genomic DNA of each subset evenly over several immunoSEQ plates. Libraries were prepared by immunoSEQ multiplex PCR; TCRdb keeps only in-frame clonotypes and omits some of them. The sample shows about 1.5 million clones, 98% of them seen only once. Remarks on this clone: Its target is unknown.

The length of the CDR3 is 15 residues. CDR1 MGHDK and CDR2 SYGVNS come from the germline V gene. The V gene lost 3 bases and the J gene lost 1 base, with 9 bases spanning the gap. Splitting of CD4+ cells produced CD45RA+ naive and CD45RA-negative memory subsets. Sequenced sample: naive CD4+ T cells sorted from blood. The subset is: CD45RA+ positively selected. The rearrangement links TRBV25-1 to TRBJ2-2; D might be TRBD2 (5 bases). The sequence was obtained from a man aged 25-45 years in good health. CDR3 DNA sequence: TGTGCCAGCAGTGACCGGAGGCGGAACACCGGGGAGCTGTTTTTT. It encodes CASSDRRRNTGELFF.